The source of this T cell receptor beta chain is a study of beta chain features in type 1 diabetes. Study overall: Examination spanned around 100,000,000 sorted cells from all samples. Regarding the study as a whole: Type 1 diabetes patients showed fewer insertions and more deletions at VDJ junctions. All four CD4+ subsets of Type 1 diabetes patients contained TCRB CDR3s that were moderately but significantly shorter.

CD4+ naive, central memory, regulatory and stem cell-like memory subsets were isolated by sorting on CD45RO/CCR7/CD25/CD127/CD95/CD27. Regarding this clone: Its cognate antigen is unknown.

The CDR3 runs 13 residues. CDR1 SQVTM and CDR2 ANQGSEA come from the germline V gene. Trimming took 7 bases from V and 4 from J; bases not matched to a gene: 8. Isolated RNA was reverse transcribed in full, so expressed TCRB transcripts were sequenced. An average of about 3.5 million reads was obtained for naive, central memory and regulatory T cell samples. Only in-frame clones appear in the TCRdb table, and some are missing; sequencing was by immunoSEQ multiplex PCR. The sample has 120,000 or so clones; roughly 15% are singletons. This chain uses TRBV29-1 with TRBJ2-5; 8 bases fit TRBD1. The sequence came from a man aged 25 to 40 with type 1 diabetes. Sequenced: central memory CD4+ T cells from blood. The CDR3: CSAARGPSETQYF. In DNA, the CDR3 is TGCAGCGCCGCCAGGGGGCCATCAGAGACCCAGTACTTC. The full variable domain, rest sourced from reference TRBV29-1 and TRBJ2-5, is SAVISQKPSRDICQRGTSLTIQCQVDSQVTMMFWYRQQPGQSLTLIATANQGSEATYESGFVIDKFPISRPNLTFSTLTVSNMSPEDSSIYLCSAARGPSETQYFGPGTRLLVL.